This TCR beta chain was profiled in a study of early T cells in non-severe SARS-CoV-2 infection. Study summary: Sequencing of unsorted whole blood was done on bulk RNA, leaving chains unpaired.

Only a few counts were recorded for this clonotype. TCRdb called the 5' RACE reads again in MiXCR, with one record for every CDR3 protein. Found here are about 81,000 distinct CDR3 sequences, 5.5% to 7.5% of them singletons; the top ten hold about 7.8%. Germline CDR1 is MDHEN and CDR2 is SYDVKM. This CDR3 comprises 16 residues. Trimming cost V 5 bases and J 0 bases, with 16 bases left between them. This TCR was sampled from an adult who was a healthcare worker with PCR-confirmed SARS-CoV-2 infection or an uninfected control (not recorded which). The chain couples TRBV28 to TRBJ1-1; perhaps TRBD1 as D (6 bases). Material: whole blood. This CDR3 is CASSLRVGGLNTEAFF. The DNA for the CDR3 is TGTGCCAGCAGTCTCCGGGTTGGGGGCTTGAACACTGAAGCTTTCTTT.